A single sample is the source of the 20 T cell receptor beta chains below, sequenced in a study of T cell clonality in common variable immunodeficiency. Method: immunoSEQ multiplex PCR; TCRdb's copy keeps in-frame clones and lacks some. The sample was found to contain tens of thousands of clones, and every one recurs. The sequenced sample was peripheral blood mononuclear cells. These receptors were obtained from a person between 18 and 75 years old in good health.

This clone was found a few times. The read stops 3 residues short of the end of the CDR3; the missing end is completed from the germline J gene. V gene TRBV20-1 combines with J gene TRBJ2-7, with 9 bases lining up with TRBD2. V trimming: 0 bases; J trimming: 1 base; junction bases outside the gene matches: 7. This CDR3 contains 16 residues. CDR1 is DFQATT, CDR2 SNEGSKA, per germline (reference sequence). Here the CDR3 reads CSARDPRGLASYEQYF. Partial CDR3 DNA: TGCAGTGCTAGAGATCCGAGGGGACTAGCTTCCTACGAG.

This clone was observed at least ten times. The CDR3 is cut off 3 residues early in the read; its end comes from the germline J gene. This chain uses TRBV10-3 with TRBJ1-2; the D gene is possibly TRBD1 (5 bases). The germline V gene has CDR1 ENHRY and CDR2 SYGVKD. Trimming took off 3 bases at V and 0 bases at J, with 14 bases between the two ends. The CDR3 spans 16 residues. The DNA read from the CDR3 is TGTGCCATCAGTGACCGGAGGCAGGGTGCTAACTATGGC. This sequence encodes CAISDRRQGANYG. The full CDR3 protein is CAISDRRQGANYGYTF.

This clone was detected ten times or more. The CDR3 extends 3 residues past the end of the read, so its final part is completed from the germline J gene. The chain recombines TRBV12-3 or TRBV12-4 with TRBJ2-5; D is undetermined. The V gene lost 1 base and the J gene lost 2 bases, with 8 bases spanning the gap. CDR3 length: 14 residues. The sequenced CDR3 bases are TGTGCCAGCAGTTTAGTAGCAAAGCAAGAGACC. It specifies CASSLVAKQET. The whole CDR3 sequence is CASSLVAKQETQYF.

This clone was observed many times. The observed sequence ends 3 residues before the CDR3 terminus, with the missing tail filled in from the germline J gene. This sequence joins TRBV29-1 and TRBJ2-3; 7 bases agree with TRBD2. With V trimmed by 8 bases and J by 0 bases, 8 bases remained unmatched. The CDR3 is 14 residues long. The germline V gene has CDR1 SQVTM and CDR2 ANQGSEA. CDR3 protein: CSIVAGASTDTQYF. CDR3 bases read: TGCAGCATCGTAGCGGGCGCAAGCACAGATACG.

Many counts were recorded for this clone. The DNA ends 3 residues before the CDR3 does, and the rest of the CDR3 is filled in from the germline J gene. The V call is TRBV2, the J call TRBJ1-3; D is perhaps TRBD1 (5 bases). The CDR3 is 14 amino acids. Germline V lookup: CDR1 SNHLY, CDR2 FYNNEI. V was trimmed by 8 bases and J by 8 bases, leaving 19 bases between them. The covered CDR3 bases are TGTGCCAGCGTCACCGGGACTGAACGAGACACC. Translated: CASVTGTERDT. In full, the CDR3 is CASVTGTERDTIYF.

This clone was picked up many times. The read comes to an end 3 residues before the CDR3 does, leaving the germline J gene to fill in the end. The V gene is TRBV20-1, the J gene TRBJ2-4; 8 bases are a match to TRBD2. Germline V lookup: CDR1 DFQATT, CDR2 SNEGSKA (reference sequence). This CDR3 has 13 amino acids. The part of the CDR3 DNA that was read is TGCAGTGCTAGAGATCTGGCGGGGGGAACT. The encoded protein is CSARDLAGGT. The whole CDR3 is CSARDLAGGTQYF.

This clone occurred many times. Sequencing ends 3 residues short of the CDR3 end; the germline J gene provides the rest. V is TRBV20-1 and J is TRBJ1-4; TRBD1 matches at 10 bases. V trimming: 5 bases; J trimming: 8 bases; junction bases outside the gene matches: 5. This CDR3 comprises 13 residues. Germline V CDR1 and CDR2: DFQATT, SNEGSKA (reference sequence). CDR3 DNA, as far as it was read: TGCAGTGCTCGGGACAGGGGAGGAGAAAAA. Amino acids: CSARDRGGEK. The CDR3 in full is CSARDRGGEKLFF.

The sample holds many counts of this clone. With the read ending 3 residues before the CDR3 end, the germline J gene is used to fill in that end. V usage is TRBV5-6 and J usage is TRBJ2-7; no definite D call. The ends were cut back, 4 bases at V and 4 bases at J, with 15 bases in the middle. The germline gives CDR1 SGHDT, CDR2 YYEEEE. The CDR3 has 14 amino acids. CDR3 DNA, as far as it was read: TGTGCCAGCAGCAGGGCAGGCACACCGTACGAG. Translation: CASSRAGTPYE. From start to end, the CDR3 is CASSRAGTPYEQYF.

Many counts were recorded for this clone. The sequenced CDR3 bases are TGCGCCAGCAGCGTGGGCCTAGCGGGAGTTTCCTCCTACGAG. It encodes CASSVGLAGVSSYE. The full CDR3 sequence reads CASSVGLAGVSSYEQYF. The chain links TRBV5-1 to TRBJ2-7, with 10 bases fitting TRBD2. The CDR3 end lies 3 residues beyond the end of the read and is filled in from the germline J gene. Losses at the gene ends were 4 bases for V and 0 bases for J; bases not matched to a gene: 10. The CDR3 is 17 amino acids. Germline CDR1 and CDR2: SGHRS and YFSETQ.

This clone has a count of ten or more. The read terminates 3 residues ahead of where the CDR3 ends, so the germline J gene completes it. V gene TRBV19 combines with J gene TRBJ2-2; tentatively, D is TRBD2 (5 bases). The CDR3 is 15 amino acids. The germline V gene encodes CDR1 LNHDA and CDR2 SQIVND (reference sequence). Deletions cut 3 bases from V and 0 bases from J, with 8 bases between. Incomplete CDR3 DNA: TGTGCCAGTAGTATGCGGGTTACGAACACCGGGGAG. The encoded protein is CASSMRVTNTGE. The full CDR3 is CASSMRVTNTGELFF.

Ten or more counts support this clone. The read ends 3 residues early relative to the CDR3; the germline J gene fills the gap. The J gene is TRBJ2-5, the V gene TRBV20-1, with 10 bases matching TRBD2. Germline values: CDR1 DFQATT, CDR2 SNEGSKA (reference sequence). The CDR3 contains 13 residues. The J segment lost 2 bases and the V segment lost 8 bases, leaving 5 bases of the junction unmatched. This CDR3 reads CSTPGLAQETQYF. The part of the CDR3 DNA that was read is TGCAGTACTCCGGGACTAGCGCAAGAGACC.

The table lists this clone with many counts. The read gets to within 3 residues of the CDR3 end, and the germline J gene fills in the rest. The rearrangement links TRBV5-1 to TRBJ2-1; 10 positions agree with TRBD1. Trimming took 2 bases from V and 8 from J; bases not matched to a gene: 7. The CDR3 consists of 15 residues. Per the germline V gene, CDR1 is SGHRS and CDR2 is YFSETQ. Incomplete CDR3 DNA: TGCGCCAGCAGCTTAGGGGGGACAGGGGTTGATGAG. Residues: CASSLGGTGVDE. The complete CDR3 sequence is CASSLGGTGVDEQFF.

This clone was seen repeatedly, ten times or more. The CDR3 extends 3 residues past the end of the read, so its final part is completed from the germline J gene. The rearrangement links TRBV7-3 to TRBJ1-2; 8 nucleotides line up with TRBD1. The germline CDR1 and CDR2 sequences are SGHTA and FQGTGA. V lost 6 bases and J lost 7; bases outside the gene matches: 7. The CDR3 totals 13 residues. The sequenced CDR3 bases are TGTGCCAGCAGTTCGGACAGGGCGGGTGGC. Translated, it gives CASSSDRAGG. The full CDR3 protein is CASSSDRAGGYTF.

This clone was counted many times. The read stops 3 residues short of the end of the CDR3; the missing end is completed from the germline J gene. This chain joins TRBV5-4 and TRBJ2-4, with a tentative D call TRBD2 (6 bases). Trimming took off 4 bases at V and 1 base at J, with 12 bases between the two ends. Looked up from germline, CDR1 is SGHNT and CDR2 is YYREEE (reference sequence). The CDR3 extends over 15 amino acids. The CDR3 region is CASSPAGGAKNIQYF. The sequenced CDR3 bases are TGTGCCAGCAGCCCCGCAGGAGGGGCCAAAAACATT.

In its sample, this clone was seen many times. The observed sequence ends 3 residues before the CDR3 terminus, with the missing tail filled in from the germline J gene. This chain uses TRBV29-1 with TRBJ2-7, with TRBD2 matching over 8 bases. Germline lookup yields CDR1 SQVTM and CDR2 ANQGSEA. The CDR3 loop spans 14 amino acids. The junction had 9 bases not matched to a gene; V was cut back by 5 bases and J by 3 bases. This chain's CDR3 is CSVLLAEKGYEQYF. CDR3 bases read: TGCAGCGTTCTACTAGCGGAAAAAGGCTACGAG.

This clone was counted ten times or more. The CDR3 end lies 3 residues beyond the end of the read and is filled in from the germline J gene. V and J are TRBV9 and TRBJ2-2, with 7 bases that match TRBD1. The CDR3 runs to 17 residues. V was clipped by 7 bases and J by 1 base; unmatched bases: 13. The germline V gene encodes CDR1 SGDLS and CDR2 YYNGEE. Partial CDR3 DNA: TGTGCCAGCGGACTGGTGTTGGGGACAGAGAACACCGGGGAG. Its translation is CASGLVLGTENTGE. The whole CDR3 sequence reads CASGLVLGTENTGELFF.

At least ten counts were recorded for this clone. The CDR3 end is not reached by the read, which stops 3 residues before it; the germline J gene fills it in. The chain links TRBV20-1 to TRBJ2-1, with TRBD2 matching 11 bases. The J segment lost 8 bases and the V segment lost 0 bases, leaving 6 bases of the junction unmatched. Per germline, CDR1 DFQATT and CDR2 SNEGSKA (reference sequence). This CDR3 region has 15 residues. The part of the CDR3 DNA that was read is TGCAGTGCTAGAGATTTACTAGCGGGAGAATATGAG. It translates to CSARDLLAGEYE. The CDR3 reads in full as CSARDLLAGEYEQFF.

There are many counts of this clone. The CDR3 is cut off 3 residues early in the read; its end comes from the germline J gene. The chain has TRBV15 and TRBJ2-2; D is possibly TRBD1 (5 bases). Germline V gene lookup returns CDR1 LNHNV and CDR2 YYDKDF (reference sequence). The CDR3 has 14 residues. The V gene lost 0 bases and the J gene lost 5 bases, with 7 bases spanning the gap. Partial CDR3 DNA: TGTGCCACCAGCAGAGAAAGGGGTACCGGGGAG. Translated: CATSRERGTGE. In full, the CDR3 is CATSRERGTGELFF.

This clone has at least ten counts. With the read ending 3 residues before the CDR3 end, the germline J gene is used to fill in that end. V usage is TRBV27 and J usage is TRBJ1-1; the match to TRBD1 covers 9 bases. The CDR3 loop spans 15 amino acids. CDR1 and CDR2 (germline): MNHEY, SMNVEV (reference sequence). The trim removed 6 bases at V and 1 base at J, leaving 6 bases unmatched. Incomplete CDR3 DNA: TGTGCCAGCAGGACAGGGGGAACGGAGAACACTGAA. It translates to CASRTGGTENTE. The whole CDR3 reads CASRTGGTENTEAFF.

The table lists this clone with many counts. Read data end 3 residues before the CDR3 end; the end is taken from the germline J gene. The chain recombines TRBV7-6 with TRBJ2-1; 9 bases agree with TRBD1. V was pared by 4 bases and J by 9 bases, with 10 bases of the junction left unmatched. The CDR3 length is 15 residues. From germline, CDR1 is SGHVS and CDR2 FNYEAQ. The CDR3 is CASSYAGQGSPEQFF. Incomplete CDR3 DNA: TGTGCCAGCAGCTACGCGGGACAGGGATCTCCTGAG. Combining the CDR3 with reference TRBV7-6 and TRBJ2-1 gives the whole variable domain GAGVSQSPRYKVTKRGQDVALRCDPISGHVSLYWYRQALGQGPEFLTYFNYEAQQDKSGLPNDRFSAERPEGSISTLTIQRTEQRDSAMYRCASSYAGQGSPEQFFGPGTRLTVL.